Reported below is one TCR beta chain. The antigen is unknown. The data were taken from a study of cytomegalovirus exposure and HLA in healthy donors. PCR employed 60 Vbeta and 13 Jbeta primers. Profiled with immunoSEQ multiplex PCR; TCRdb holds only in-frame clones, not every one. The sample carries 200,000 to 300,000 clones, approximately 81% recorded once. J was trimmed by 4 bases and V by 5 bases; bases with no gene match: 9. The CDR3 is 15 amino acids. Germline CDR1 reads SEHNR; CDR2 reads FQNEAQ (reference sequence). Study-level results: In a later analysis, across HLA loci, associated TCR counts were highest for DRB1, lowest for HLA-C. The study put some 150 TCR beta chains on its list as cytomegalovirus-associated. TCR beta chains associated with HLA were, in a later analysis, more clonally expanded than equally common others.

The specimen was PBMCs. The rearrangement uses TRBV7-9 and TRBJ2-5; 8 bases fit TRBD2. The receptor was isolated from a girl between 2 and 10 years old in good health and CMV-seronegative. The CDR3 bases are TGTGCCAGCAGCCCCCCCCGGGGGGGTGGAGAGACCCAGTACTTC. The encoded protein is CASSPPRGGGETQYF.